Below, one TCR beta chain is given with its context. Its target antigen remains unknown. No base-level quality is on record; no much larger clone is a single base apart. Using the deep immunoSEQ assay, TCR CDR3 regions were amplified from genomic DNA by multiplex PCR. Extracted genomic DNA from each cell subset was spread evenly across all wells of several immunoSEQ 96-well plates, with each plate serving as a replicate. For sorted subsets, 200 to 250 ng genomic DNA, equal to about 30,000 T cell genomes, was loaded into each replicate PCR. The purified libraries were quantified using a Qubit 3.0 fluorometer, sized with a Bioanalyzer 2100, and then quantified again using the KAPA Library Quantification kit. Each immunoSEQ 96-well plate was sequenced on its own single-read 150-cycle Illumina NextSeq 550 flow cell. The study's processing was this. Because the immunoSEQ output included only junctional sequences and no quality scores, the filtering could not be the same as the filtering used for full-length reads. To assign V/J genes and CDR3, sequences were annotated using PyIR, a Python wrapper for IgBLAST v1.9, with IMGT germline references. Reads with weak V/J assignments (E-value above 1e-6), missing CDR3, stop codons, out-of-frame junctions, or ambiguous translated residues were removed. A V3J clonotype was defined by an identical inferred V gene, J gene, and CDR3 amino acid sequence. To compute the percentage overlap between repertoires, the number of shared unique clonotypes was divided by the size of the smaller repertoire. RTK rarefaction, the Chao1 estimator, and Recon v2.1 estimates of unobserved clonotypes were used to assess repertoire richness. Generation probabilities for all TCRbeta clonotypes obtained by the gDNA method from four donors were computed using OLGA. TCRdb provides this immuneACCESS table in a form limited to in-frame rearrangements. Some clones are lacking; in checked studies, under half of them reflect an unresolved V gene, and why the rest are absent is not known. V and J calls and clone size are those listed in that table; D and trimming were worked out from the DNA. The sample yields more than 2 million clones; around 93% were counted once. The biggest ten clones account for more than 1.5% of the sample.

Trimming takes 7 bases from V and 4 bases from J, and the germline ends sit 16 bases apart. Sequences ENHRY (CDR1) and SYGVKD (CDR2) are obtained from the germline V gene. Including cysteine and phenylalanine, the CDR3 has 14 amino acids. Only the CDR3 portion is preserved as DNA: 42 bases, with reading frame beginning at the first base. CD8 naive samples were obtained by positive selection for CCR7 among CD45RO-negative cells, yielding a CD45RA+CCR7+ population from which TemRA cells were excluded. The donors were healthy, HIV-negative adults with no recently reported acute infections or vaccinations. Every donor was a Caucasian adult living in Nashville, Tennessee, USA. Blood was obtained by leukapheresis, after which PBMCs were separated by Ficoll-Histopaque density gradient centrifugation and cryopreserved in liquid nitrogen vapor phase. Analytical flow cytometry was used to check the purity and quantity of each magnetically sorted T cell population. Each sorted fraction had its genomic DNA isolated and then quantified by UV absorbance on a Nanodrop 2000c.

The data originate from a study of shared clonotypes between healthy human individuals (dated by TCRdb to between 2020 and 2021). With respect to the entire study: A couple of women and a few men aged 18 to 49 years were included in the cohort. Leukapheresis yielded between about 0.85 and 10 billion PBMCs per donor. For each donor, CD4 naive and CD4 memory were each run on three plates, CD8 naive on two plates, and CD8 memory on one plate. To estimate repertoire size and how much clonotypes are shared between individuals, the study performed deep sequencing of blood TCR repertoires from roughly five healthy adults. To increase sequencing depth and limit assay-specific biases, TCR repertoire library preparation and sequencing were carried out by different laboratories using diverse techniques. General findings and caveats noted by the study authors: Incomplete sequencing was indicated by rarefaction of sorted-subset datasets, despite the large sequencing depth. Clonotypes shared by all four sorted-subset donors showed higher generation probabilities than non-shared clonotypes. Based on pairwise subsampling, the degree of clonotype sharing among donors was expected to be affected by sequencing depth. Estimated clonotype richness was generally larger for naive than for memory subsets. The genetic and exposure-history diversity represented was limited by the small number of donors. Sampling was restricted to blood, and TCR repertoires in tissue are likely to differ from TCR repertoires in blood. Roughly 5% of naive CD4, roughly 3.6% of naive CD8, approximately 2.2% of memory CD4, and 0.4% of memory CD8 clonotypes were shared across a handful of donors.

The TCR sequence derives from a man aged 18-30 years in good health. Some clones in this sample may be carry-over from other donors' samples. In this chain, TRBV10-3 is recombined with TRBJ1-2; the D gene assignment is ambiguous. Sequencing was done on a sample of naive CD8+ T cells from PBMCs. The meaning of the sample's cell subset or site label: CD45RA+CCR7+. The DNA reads TGTGCCATCACTTCTGATGGGATTGGCTATGGCTACACCTTC. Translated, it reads CAITSDGIGYGYTF.